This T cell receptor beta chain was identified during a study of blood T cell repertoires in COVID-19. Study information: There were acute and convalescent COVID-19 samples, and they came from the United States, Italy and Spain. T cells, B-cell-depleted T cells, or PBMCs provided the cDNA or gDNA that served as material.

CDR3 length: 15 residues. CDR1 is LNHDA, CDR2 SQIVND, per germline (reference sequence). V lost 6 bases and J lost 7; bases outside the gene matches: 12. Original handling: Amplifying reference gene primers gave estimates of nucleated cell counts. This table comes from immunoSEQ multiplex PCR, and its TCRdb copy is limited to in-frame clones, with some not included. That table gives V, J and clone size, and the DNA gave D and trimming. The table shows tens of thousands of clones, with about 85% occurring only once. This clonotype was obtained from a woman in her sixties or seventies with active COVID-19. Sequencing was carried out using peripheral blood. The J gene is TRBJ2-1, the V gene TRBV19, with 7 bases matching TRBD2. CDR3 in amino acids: CASSARGRTNNEQFF. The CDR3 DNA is TGTGCCAGTAGCGCGCGCGGGAGAACCAATAATGAGCAGTTCTTC.